The 31 T cell receptor beta chains listed next were all sequenced from one sample in a study of post-analysis software for immune sequencing data. Study-wide results and limits: Patients used about 5 TRBV segments, including TRBV5-6, TRBV5-1 and TRBV20-1, more often than controls.

The TCR beta cDNA libraries contained unique molecular identifiers. One entry per CDR3 protein results from TCRdb running MiXCR on the PCR reads. This sample has a few hundred thousand distinct CDR3 sequences, with approximately 38% found just once. These receptors' antigens are unknown. Specimen: blood. These receptors all come from a girl between 10 and 17 years old with multiple sclerosis.

This clonotype has only a few counts. DNA of the CDR3: TGCAGTGCTAAAGGAGTAGGGCAAGAGACCCAGTACTTC. This sequence encodes CSAKGVGQETQYF. This rearrangement joins TRBV20-1 to TRBJ2-5; D is unresolved. The germline V gene encodes CDR1 DFQATT and CDR2 SNEGSKA (reference sequence). The germline V and J ends were trimmed by 4 bases and 2 bases, with 11 bases remaining between them. The CDR3 is made up of 13 amino acids.

The rearrangement links TRBV6-5 to TRBJ1-1; 8 bases map to TRBD1. The V segment lost 6 bases and the J segment 3 bases; nucleotides outside the gene matches: 3. Germline V gene data show CDR1 as MNHEY and CDR2 as SVGAGI. The CDR3 runs 13 residues. The CDR3 DNA follows: TGTGCCAGCAGGGACAGGGAAGACACTGAAGCTTTCTTT. It specifies CASRDREDTEAFF.

A few counts support this clonotype. The rearrangement joins TRBV29-1 to TRBJ2-1; D perhaps matches TRBD2 (7 bases). The ends were cut back, 7 bases at V and 1 base at J, with 17 bases in the middle. Germline V CDR1 and CDR2: SQVTM, ANQGSEA. This CDR3 spans 15 amino acids. The CDR3 nucleotides read TGCAGCGCTGATGGGGAGGGGGGATCCTACAATGAGCAGTTCTTC. Its protein is CSADGEGGSYNEQFF.

The V call is TRBV29-1, the J call TRBJ2-7; TRBD1 matches 7 bases. The CDR3 spans 13 residues. The junction had 6 bases not matched to a gene; V was cut back by 6 bases and J by 1 base. The V gene's germline CDR1 is SQVTM and CDR2 ANQGSEA. CDR3 nucleotide sequence: TGCAGCGTCCAGACAGGGAGATCCTACGAGCAGTACTTC. It yields the protein CSVQTGRSYEQYF.

This clonotype appeared a few times. The chain uses TRBV24-1 and TRBJ2-3, with no clear D. The CDR3 length is 12 residues. V gave up 4 bases and J gave up 8 bases, with 9 bases separating them. The germline V gene encodes CDR1 KGHDR and CDR2 SFDVKD. CDR3 residues: CATSDSPRTQYF. The CDR3 DNA reads TGTGCCACCAGTGACTCCCCCCGTACGCAGTATTTT.

In regard to this clonotype: A much larger clonotype is one base distant, so this may be a read error. The V and J genes are TRBV4-2 and TRBJ2-1; 13 bases are a match to TRBD2. The germline V gene encodes CDR1 LGHNA and CDR2 YNFKEQ. CDR3 size: 17 residues. CDR3 sequence (DNA): TGTGCCAGCAGCCAAGGGACTAGCGGGGGCTTAAGCAGTGAGAAGTTCTTC. This gives the protein CASSQGTSGGLSSEKFF.

The V and J genes are TRBV25-1 and TRBJ2-3; 8 bases map to TRBD1. Germline V gene sequence: CDR1 MGHDK, CDR2 SYGVNS. The CDR3 has 18 amino acids. The V segment lost 5 bases and the J segment 0 bases; nucleotides outside the gene matches: 13. The CDR3 DNA reads TGTGCCAGCAGTCCGATTACTCCGGGACAGGCGAGCACAGATACGCAGTATTTT. Translating it yields CASSPITPGQASTDTQYF.

The chain couples TRBV19 to TRBJ1-4; 8 nucleotides line up with TRBD1. V trimming: 10 bases; J trimming: 8 bases; junction bases outside the gene matches: 12. This CDR3 is 14 amino acids long. Germline CDR1 reads LNHDA; CDR2 reads SQIVND (reference sequence). The CDR3 is CATSDRGRGEKLFF. CDR3 coding DNA: TGTGCCACCTCCGACAGGGGCCGAGGGGAAAAACTGTTTTTT. Together with reference TRBV19 and TRBJ1-4, the CDR3 gives the full variable domain: DGGITQSPKYLFRKEGQNVTLSCEQNLNHDAMYWYRQDPGQGLRLIYYSQIVNDFQKGDIAEGYSVSREKKESFPLTVTSAQKNPTAFYLCATSDRGRGEKLFFGSGTQLSVL.

The chain couples TRBV3-1 to TRBJ2-1; D tentatively reads TRBD1 or TRBD2 (6 bases each). The CDR3 totals 17 residues. Germline CDR1 reads LGHDT; CDR2 reads YNNKEL (reference sequence). Trimming shortened V by 0 bases and J by 9 bases, and 21 bases separated the two germline ends. The CDR3 coding sequence is TGTGCCAGCAGCCAAGATAGGGGGGATTGGGAGTTTGGTGAGCAGTTCTTC. It is translated as CASSQDRGDWEFGEQFF.

This clonotype has more than one count but fewer than ten. The chain employs TRBV15 and TRBJ2-5, with D tentatively TRBD1 or TRBD2 (5 bases each). The assigned J gene may be wrong: the sequence end matches TRBJ2-7 better. The CDR3 spans 14 residues. CDR1 is LNHNV, CDR2 YYDKDF, per germline (reference sequence). This CDR3 reads CATSPNGGSDEQYF. CDR3 DNA: TGTGCCACCAGCCCGAATGGGGGAAGCGACGAGCAGTACTTC.

The chain recombines TRBV5-1 with TRBJ1-1; unclear D gene. The germline V and J ends were trimmed by 1 base and 1 base, with 8 bases remaining between them. In germline, CDR1 is SGHRS, CDR2 YFSETQ. This CDR3 is 14 amino acids long. The CDR3, as DNA: TGCGCCAGCAGCTTGCAGGCGGCGAACACTGAAGCTTTCTTT. Translation: CASSLQAANTEAFF.

This clonotype was seen a few times. The chain joins TRBV7-9 to TRBJ2-1; a possible D gene is TRBD1 (6 bases). Germline values: CDR1 SEHNR, CDR2 FQNEAQ (reference sequence). Trimming pared 1 base from V and 7 bases from J, leaving 17 bases between. The CDR3 extends over 16 amino acids. CDR3 sequence: CASSLVLGGRGNEQFF. The DNA of the CDR3 is TGTGCCAGCAGCTTAGTCCTTGGGGGCCGAGGAAATGAGCAGTTCTTC.

This rearrangement joins TRBV29-1 to TRBJ2-3, with 8 bases that match TRBD2. The ends lost 7 bases at V and 2 bases at J; junction bases unmatched: 8. The germline CDR1 and CDR2 sequences are SQVTM and ANQGSEA. The CDR3 extends over 14 amino acids. The CDR3 protein is CSANSGAPTDTQYF. DNA of the CDR3: TGCAGCGCCAATAGCGGGGCGCCCACAGATACGCAGTATTTT.

This clonotype is a singleton in its sample. J is TRBJ2-2 and V is TRBV29-1, with TRBD1 matching 7 bases. Unmatched junction bases numbered 5, after V lost 6 bases and J lost 1 base. This CDR3 comprises 14 residues. Per the germline V gene, CDR1 is SQVTM and CDR2 is ANQGSEA. CDR3 nucleotides: TGCAGCGTCCTGGGACAGCTGAACACCGGGGAGCTGTTTTTT. Translating gives CSVLGQLNTGELFF.

This clonotype appeared once. V is TRBV2 and J is TRBJ1-1; D is uncertain. This CDR3 has 14 amino acids. Germline CDR1 reads SNHLY; CDR2 reads FYNNEI. Trimming stripped 6 bases from V and 4 bases from J, with 15 bases between. The CDR3, as DNA: TGTGCCAGCAGCGAACCTGTGGGGTTCACTGAAGCTTTCTTT. This sequence encodes CASSEPVGFTEAFF.

This clonotype was recorded only once. This chain uses TRBV3-1 with TRBJ2-7, with TRBD1 matching over 10 bases. The CDR3 has 16 amino acids. Germline loops: CDR1 LGHDT, CDR2 YNNKEL (reference sequence). J was trimmed by 5 bases and V by 4 bases; bases with no gene match: 11. The CDR3 protein is CASSLLLRQGANEQYF. The CDR3 nucleotides are TGTGCCAGCAGCCTACTCCTAAGACAGGGGGCGAACGAGCAGTACTTC.

This rearrangement joins TRBV6-6 to TRBJ2-2; D is ambiguous. Germline CDR1 MNHNY, CDR2 SVGAGI (reference sequence). The CDR3 consists of 14 residues. Trimming shortened V by 6 bases and J by 5 bases, and 13 bases separated the two germline ends. DNA of the CDR3: TGTGCCAGCAGACACAACGGGCGAACCGGGGAGCTGTTTTTT. Translating it yields CASRHNGRTGELFF.

The V call is TRBV7-2, the J call TRBJ1-2, with 8 positions matching TRBD1. V shed 4 bases, J shed 1 base, and the junction held 8 bases outside the gene matches. CDR1 and CDR2 (germline): SGHTA, FQGNSA. CDR3 length: 16 amino acids. The CDR3 region is CASSWGTGDLNYGYTF. The CDR3 nucleotides are TGTGCCAGCAGCTGGGGGACAGGCGATCTTAACTATGGCTACACCTTC.

In DNA, the CDR3 is TGTGCCAGCCGTCTCGGGGGCACAGATACGCAGTATTTT. Translating it yields CASRLGGTDTQYF. The genes are TRBV27 and TRBJ2-3; a weak D match, TRBD2 (5 bases). The CDR3 has 13 residues. Trimming took 8 bases from V and 1 from J, leaving 10 bases between them. Germline CDR1 is MNHEY and CDR2 is SMNVEV (reference sequence).

At least ten counts were recorded for this clonotype. The chain couples TRBV9 to TRBJ1-2; a possible D gene is TRBD1 (6 bases). The CDR3 is made up of 15 amino acids. The V end was cut by 1 base, the J end by 4 bases, with 14 bases between. CDR1 SGDLS and CDR2 YYNGEE come from the germline V gene. The CDR3 DNA is TGTGCCAGCAGCGTAAACGGGGGACACGGCTATGGCTACACCTTC. Protein: CASSVNGGHGYGYTF. Looking up the rest from reference TRBV9 and TRBJ1-2 gives the full variable domain: DSGVTQTPKHLITATGQRVTLRCSPRSGDLSVYWYQQSLDQGLQFLIQYYNGEERAKGNILERFSAQQFPDLHSELNLSSLELGDSALYFCASSVNGGHGYGYTFGSGTRLTVV.

This clonotype was seen only a few times. The gene calls are TRBV25-1 and TRBJ2-7; the D call may be TRBD1 or TRBD2 (6 bases each). V was pared by 9 bases and J by 5 bases, with 17 bases between. Germline V lookup: CDR1 MGHDK, CDR2 SYGVNS. This CDR3 contains 13 residues. CDR3 nucleotides: TGTGCCAGTGCGAGGCGGGACAAGGACGAGCAGTACTTC. This gives the protein CASARRDKDEQYF.

The J gene is TRBJ1-2, the V gene TRBV10-3, with D perhaps TRBD1 (5 bases). Germline V gene sequence: CDR1 ENHRY, CDR2 SYGVKD. Between the trimmed V and J ends, which lost 0 bases and 5 bases, there was a span of 7 bases. This CDR3 comprises 13 residues. The CDR3 DNA follows: TGTGCCATCAGTGAGTCCACAGGATATGGCTACACCTTC. This codes for CAISESTGYGYTF.

The chain joins TRBV10-2 to TRBJ2-3; D is unresolved. The V gene lost 5 bases and the J gene lost 2 bases, with 14 bases spanning the gap. The CDR3 loop spans 15 amino acids. CDR1 and CDR2 from the germline V gene are WSHSY and SAAADI. The CDR3 region has the DNA TGCGCCAGCAGTCCGACGAGGTGGGCCACAGATACGCAGTATTTT. This codes for CASSPTRWATDTQYF.

The sample holds a few counts of this clonotype. The chain uses TRBV12-3 or TRBV12-4 and TRBJ1-1; D is unclear. The V and J ends lost 5 bases and 0 bases respectively, with 10 bases between them. This CDR3 is 14 amino acids long. The CDR3 region has the DNA TGTGCCAGCAGTGCCATACACATGAACACTGAAGCTTTCTTT. It is translated as CASSAIHMNTEAFF.

This clonotype has more than one count but fewer than ten. The chain recombines TRBV6-6 with TRBJ1-1; a possible D gene is TRBD1 (5 bases). This CDR3 contains 13 residues. V was pared by 3 bases and J by 6 bases, with 11 bases between. Germline CDR1 MNHNY, CDR2 SVGAGI (reference sequence). The CDR3 here is CASSYLRDAEAFF. The DNA for the CDR3 is TGTGCCAGCAGTTATTTGAGGGACGCTGAAGCTTTCTTT.

The table lists this clonotype with many counts. The V and J genes are TRBV10-3 and TRBJ2-5, with TRBD2 matching over 7 bases. Per the germline V gene, CDR1 is ENHRY and CDR2 is SYGVKD. V gave up 2 bases and J gave up 5 bases; unmatched junction bases: 2. The CDR3 consists of 13 residues. For the CDR3, the DNA is TGTGCCATCAGTGAGCAGGGAGGGGAGACCCAGTACTTC. Translation: CAISEQGGETQYF.

This chain uses TRBV7-3 with TRBJ2-3; D unresolved. This CDR3 is 14 amino acids long. V lost 5 bases and J lost 3, with 12 bases in between. Germline-derived CDR1 and CDR2 are SGHTA and FQGTGA. The CDR3 spells CASSPRLETDTQYF. The CDR3 nucleotides are TGTGCCAGCAGCCCCCGGCTAGAGACAGATACGCAGTATTTT.

The genes are TRBV12-3 or TRBV12-4 and TRBJ2-5; TRBD1 aligns across 8 bases. V shed 5 bases, J shed 3 bases, and the junction held 5 bases outside the gene matches. The CDR3 is 14 amino acids. CDR3 in amino acids: CASSPPTGEETQYF. In DNA form, the CDR3 reads TGTGCCAGCAGTCCCCCGACAGGGGAAGAGACCCAGTACTTC.

This clonotype was counted only a few times. The rearrangement links TRBV7-9 to TRBJ2-5, with TRBD2 identical over 13 bases. CDR1 is SEHNR and CDR2 is FQNEAQ in the germline V gene (reference sequence). The CDR3 length is 18 residues. Trimming took 5 bases from V and 2 from J; bases not matched to a gene: 11. This CDR3 reads CASSIKRGLAGEQETQYF. The CDR3 coding sequence is TGTGCCAGCAGCATCAAGCGCGGACTAGCGGGAGAACAAGAGACCCAGTACTTC.

This clonotype was recorded only once. The chain uses TRBV7-2 and TRBJ2-7, with 8 nucleotides matching TRBD1. The V gene end was trimmed by 5 bases and the J gene end by 3 bases; junction bases not matched to a gene: 15. The V gene's germline CDR1 is SGHTA and CDR2 FQGNSA. The CDR3 covers 17 residues. The CDR3 bases are TGTGCCAGCAGCCCACTGGGCCGAGGGACAGGCCTCTACGAGCAGTACTTC. Amino acid sequence: CASSPLGRGTGLYEQYF.

The V and J genes are TRBV5-4 and TRBJ2-5; possible D gene TRBD2, 6 bases. This CDR3 comprises 13 residues. Trimming pared 4 bases from V and 5 bases from J, leaving 12 bases between. CDR1 and CDR2 (germline): SGHNT, YYREEE (reference sequence). CDR3: CASSNGGRETQYF. The CDR3 nucleotides read TGTGCCAGCAGCAATGGAGGGCGGGAGACCCAGTACTTC.